A selection of T cell receptor beta chains follows, all from one sample in a study of CD8+ T cells in alopecia areata. Using immunoSEQ multiplex PCR, the repertoire was profiled, and TCRdb retains in-frame clones only, with some absent. The sample yields 150,000 to 200,000 clones, 60% seen once. Sequenced material: CD4+ T cells sorted from blood, taken at week 24, from a patient treated with tofacitinib. The receptors shown here come from a human donor with alopecia areata. Both conserved end residues are part of each CDR3. Fields, in order: J gene, V gene, clone size, D gene, CDR3 protein, CDR3 DNA. A D gene is named only where the DNA matches it firmly. Size is omitted from some rows. Given values are once, few, many or a class for expanded clones.

TRBJ1-1 TRBV29-1 - - CSVTRGGGTEAFF TGCAGCGTTACCAGGGGCGGGGGGACTGAAGCTTTCTTT
TRBJ2-1 TRBV5-4 - - CASSLDRAGEQFF TGTGCCAGCAGCTTGGACAGGGCAGGTGAGCAGTTCTTC
TRBJ2-4 TRBV29-1 - - CSADVLAKNIQYF TGCAGCGCGGACGTTCTAGCCAAAAACATTCAGTACTTC
TRBJ2-3 TRBV29-1 few TRBD2 CSVRLAGVTDTQYF TGCAGCGTACGACTAGCGGGGGTTACAGATACGCAGTATTTT
TRBJ1-1 TRBV2 - - CASSLESYTEAFF TGTGCCAGCAGCCTAGAGTCGTACACTGAAGCTTTCTTT
TRBJ1-2 TRBV11-3 few - CASRGQDYGYTF TGTGCCAGCAGGGGGCAAGACTATGGCTACACCTTC
TRBJ1-1 TRBV29-1 - - CSVHGQLNTEAFF TGCAGCGTCCACGGACAGCTGAACACTGAAGCTTTCTTT
TRBJ1-1 TRBV18 few - CASSREVNTEAFF TGTGCCAGCTCACGGGAGGTGAACACTGAAGCTTTCTTT
TRBJ1-2 TRBV10-3 medium-sized TRBD1 CAISDRGEGYTF TGTGCCATCAGTGACAGGGGGGAAGGCTACACCTTC
TRBJ1-1 TRBV5-1 once - CASSLQGGDTEAFF TGCGCCAGCAGCTTACAGGGAGGTGACACTGAAGCTTTCTTT
TRBJ2-1 TRBV20-1 - - CSLGGAGEQFF TGCAGTCTAGGTGGGGCCGGGGAGCAGTTCTTC
TRBJ1-4 TRBV15 - - CATSIGLNEKLFF TGTGCCACCAGCATTGGGCTCAATGAAAAACTGTTTTTT
TRBJ1-1 TRBV2 - - CASRATRNTEAFF TGTGCCAGCAGGGCGACAAGGAACACTGAAGCTTTCTTT
TRBJ2-7 TRBV29-1 - - CSVERTNEQYF TGCAGCGTTGAACGGACTAACGAGCAGTACTTC
TRBJ1-1 TRBV29-1 - - CSVEDELGEAFF TGCAGCGTTGAAGATGAGTTGGGTGAAGCTTTCTTT
TRBJ2-1 TRBV7-2 - - CASSIIAETSYNEQFF TGTGCCAGCAGCATAATAGCGGAGACCTCCTACAATGAGCAGTTCTTC
TRBJ2-3 TRBV5-4 - TRBD2 CASAGGDGEDTQYF TGTGCCAGTGCGGGGGGTGATGGAGAAGATACGCAGTATTTT
TRBJ2-2 TRBV2 few TRBD1 CASSDGTGGILGELFF TGTGCCAGCAGTGATGGGACAGGGGGAATTCTCGGGGAGCTGTTTTTT
TRBJ1-1 TRBV4-2 once - CASSPQLDPVFRNTEAFF TGTGCCAGCAGCCCTCAATTGGACCCGGTGTTTCGGAACACTGAAGCTTTCTTT
TRBJ2-2 TRBV29-1 - - CSVQGAGELFF TGCAGCGTGCAGGGTGCCGGGGAGCTGTTTTTT
TRBJ1-5 TRBV30 - TRBD1 CAWTGQGAEGNQPQHF TGTGCCTGGACGGGACAGGGGGCAGAGGGCAATCAGCCCCAGCATTTT
TRBJ2-3 TRBV7-9 - - CASSLATDTQYF TGTGCCAGCAGCTTAGCGACAGATACGCAGTATTTT
TRBJ1-1 TRBV19 few TRBD1 CASRDRGTNTEAFF TGTGCCAGCCGGGACAGGGGGACGAACACTGAAGCTTTCTTT
TRBJ2-3 TRBV30 - TRBD1 CAWRRGDRETDTQYF TGTGCCTGGAGAAGAGGCGACAGGGAGACAGATACGCAGTATTTT
TRBJ1-2 TRBV29-1 - - CSVRDNGYTF TGCAGCGTTCGAGACAATGGCTACACCTTC
TRBJ1-2 TRBV25-1 few - CASTTGTLDYGYTF TGTGCCAGCACCACAGGGACCCTCGACTATGGCTACACCTTC
TRBJ2-7 TRBV29-1 few TRBD1 CSVFPGQGTYEQYF TGCAGCGTTTTTCCGGGACAGGGTACCTACGAGCAGTACTTC
TRBJ2-3 TRBV29-1 - - CSVAKTGDTQYF TGCAGCGTTGCAAAGACGGGGGATACGCAGTATTTT
TRBJ2-7 TRBV7-9 - - CASSLSGSNAYEQYF TGTGCCAGCAGCTTATCAGGGTCCAATGCCTACGAGCAGTACTTC
TRBJ1-1 TRBV29-1 - - CSVVSRGKDTEAFF TGCAGCGTTGTGTCGAGGGGTAAGGACACTGAAGCTTTCTTT
TRBJ1-4 TRBV9 - - CASSVGSPNEKLFF TGTGCCAGCAGCGTGGGCAGCCCAAATGAAAAACTGTTTTTT
TRBJ2-1 TRBV29-1 few TRBD1 CSADRVTNEQFF TGCAGCGCGGACAGGGTGACCAATGAGCAGTTCTTC
TRBJ1-5 TRBV7-2 - - CASSLGFGQPQHF TGTGCCAGCAGCTTAGGATTCGGGCAGCCCCAGCATTTT
TRBJ2-3 TRBV6-1 few - CASSGLLRGRGTDTQYF TGTGCCAGCAGTGGCCTCCTTCGGGGGCGAGGCACAGATACGCAGTATTTT
TRBJ1-2 TRBV29-1 - - CSIYEGYGNGYTF TGCAGCATCTACGAGGGGTATGGTAATGGCTACACCTTC
TRBJ1-4 TRBV2 - TRBD1 CASSEDRGTNEKLFF TGTGCCAGCAGTGAAGACAGGGGGACGAATGAAAAACTGTTTTTT
TRBJ2-7 TRBV7-2 few - CASGDGSYEQYF TGTGCCAGTGGGGACGGAAGCTACGAGCAGTACTTC
TRBJ1-1 TRBV21-1 - - CAEERTDKSTEAFF TGTGCCGAAGAACGGACAGACAAGTCCACTGAAGCTTTCTTT
TRBJ2-7 TRBV9 once - CASSVGLGIYEQYF TGTGCCAGCAGCGTAGGGCTGGGGATCTACGAGCAGTACTTC
TRBJ2-7 TRBV18 - - CASSEGGYEQYF TGTGCCAGCTCAGAAGGAGGCTACGAGCAGTACTTC
TRBJ1-1 TRBV29-1 - - CSGQVGMNTEAFF TGCAGCGGACAGGTCGGGATGAACACTGAAGCTTTCTTT
TRBJ1-6 TRBV5-4 - - CASSSTSSYNSPLHF TGTGCCAGCAGCTCTACCAGCTCCTATAATTCACCCCTCCACTTT
TRBJ1-4 TRBV7-9 - - CASKAGSEKLFF TGTGCCAGCAAGGCAGGGTCTGAAAAACTGTTTTTT
TRBJ2-7 TRBV30 - - CAWSGRGEQYF TGTGCCTGGAGTGGACGGGGGGAGCAGTACTTC
TRBJ1-2 TRBV2 - - CASSGIGYGYTF TGTGCCAGCAGTGGGATAGGCTATGGCTACACCTTC
TRBJ1-4 TRBV7-9 - - CASSLSRENEKLFF TGTGCCAGCAGCCTTAGTCGAGAGAATGAAAAACTGTTTTTT
TRBJ2-1 TRBV4-3 - TRBD1 CASSQDRGPYNEQFF TGCGCCAGCAGCCAAGACAGGGGGCCCTACAATGAGCAGTTCTTC
TRBJ2-6 TRBV29-1 - - CSVLQGSSGANVLTF TGCAGCGTTCTACAGGGTAGCTCTGGGGCCAACGTCCTGACTTTC
TRBJ1-1 TRBV29-1 - TRBD1 CSGGDSEAFF TGCAGCGGAGGGGACAGTGAAGCTTTCTTT
TRBJ1-4 TRBV15 few - CATSRDYTDNEKLFF TGTGCCACCAGCAGAGATTACACAGATAATGAAAAACTGTTTTTT
TRBJ1-1 TRBV29-1 - TRBD1 CSARTGSNTEAFF TGCAGCGCTAGGACAGGATCGAACACTGAAGCTTTCTTT
TRBJ1-1 TRBV30 - TRBD1 CAWTEGARPAEAFF TGTGCCTGGACCGAGGGGGCTCGTCCGGCTGAAGCTTTCTTT